The 27 T cell receptor beta chains below all came from one sample that was sequenced in a study of blood T cell repertoires in COVID-19. Only in-frame clones appear in the TCRdb table, and some are missing; sequencing was by immunoSEQ multiplex PCR. Among 200,000 to 250,000 clones listed, roughly 80% were seen once. The sequenced sample was PBMCs or T cells enriched from blood (not recorded which). The source of these receptors is a woman in her fifties or sixties who had been exposed to COVID-19.

This chain connects TRBV11-2 to TRBJ2-2, with D perhaps TRBD1 (6 bases). CDR1 and CDR2 (germline): SGHAT, FQNNGV. V lost 1 base and J lost 7, with 13 bases in between. CDR3 length: 15 amino acids. DNA of the CDR3: TGTGCCAGCAGCTTAGCCGTTGGGGGCGGCGGGGAGCTGTTTTTT. Residues: CASSLAVGGGGELFF.

V gene TRBV7-3 combines with J gene TRBJ2-3; 8 bases match TRBD1. V shed 5 bases and J 0 bases; nucleotides not matched to a gene: 16. CDR3 length: 19 residues. CDR1 and CDR2 from the germline V gene are SGHTA and FQGTGA. In nucleotides, the CDR3 is TGTGCCAGCAGCCGCTCCGGGACAGGTTTAGGTTTAAGCACAGATACGCAGTATTTT. This codes for CASSRSGTGLGLSTDTQYF.

The gene calls are TRBV10-1 and TRBJ2-7, with TRBD1 matching 7 bases. The CDR3 totals 17 residues. The germline CDR1 and CDR2 sequences are WNHNN and SYGVQD (reference sequence). Trimming cost V 0 bases and J 4 bases; bases outside gene matches: 12. DNA for the CDR3: TGCGCCAGCAGTGAGTCGACTCTGGGGCAGGGGGTGTACGAGCAGTACTTC. Translation: CASSESTLGQGVYEQYF.

The chain carries TRBV3-1 (or the pseudogene TRBV3-2) and TRBJ2-5; 8 bases line up with TRBD1. The CDR3 runs 15 residues. Germline CDR1 reads LGHDT; CDR2 reads YNNKEL (reference sequence). The ends lost 5 bases at V and 5 bases at J; junction bases unmatched: 10. The CDR3 DNA reads TGTGCCAGCAGCTCGGCGACAGGGGCAGGGGAGACCCAGTACTTC. This codes for CASSSATGAGETQYF.

J is TRBJ2-7 and V is TRBV10-2; TRBD2 might be the D (6 bases). Deletions cut 3 bases from V and 1 base from J, with 10 bases between. CDR1 and CDR2 (germline): WSHSY, SAAADI. The CDR3 is 14 residues long. CDR3 amino acids: CASSELAGSYEQYF. CDR3 DNA: TGCGCCAGCAGTGAACTGGCGGGGTCCTACGAGCAGTACTTC.

The V call is TRBV27, the J call TRBJ1-5; D unclear. The CDR3 length is 16 residues. V lost 4 bases to trimming and J lost 5 bases, with 18 bases between them. Germline CDR1 reads MNHEY; CDR2 reads SMNVEV (reference sequence). DNA for the CDR3: TGTGCCAGCAGTTCAGTCCAATCCCGCAGTTATCAGCCCCAGCATTTT. This sequence encodes CASSSVQSRSYQPQHF.

This sequence joins TRBV9 and TRBJ2-2, with D perhaps matching TRBD1 (6 bases). Trimming shortened V by 0 bases and J by 7 bases, and 13 bases separated the two germline ends. Germline CDR1 is SGDLS and CDR2 is YYNGEE. CDR3 length: 15 amino acids. The CDR3 DNA reads as TGTGCCAGCAGCGTAGATGGGGGCCAGGGCGGGGAGCTGTTTTTT. It specifies CASSVDGGQGGELFF.

This clone has more than one count but fewer than ten. The chain has TRBV10-2 and TRBJ2-1; 8 bases are a match to TRBD2. This CDR3 spans 15 amino acids. CDR1 WSHSY and CDR2 SAAADI come from the germline V gene. V lost 7 bases to trimming and J lost 6 bases; unmatched junction nucleotides: 11. For the CDR3, the DNA is TGCGCCAGCACTGGTATCGGACTAGCATTCAATGAGCAGTTCTTC. Protein sequence: CASTGIGLAFNEQFF.

The chain combines TRBV28 with TRBJ2-5, with 7 bases matching TRBD2. The junction had 5 bases not matched to a gene; V was cut back by 3 bases and J by 1 base. The germline V gene has CDR1 MDHEN and CDR2 SYDVKM. The CDR3 has 15 residues. The chain's CDR3 is CASSFGGTVQETQYF. The CDR3 DNA reads TGTGCCAGCAGTTTCGGGGGGACCGTCCAAGAGACCCAGTACTTC.

This CDR3 is CASSPGLQGEGEAFF. The DNA for the CDR3 is TGTGCCAGCTCACCAGGGTTACAGGGTGAGGGGGAAGCTTTCTTT. The chain has TRBV18 and TRBJ1-1, with D tentatively TRBD1 (6 bases). CDR3 size: 15 residues. The ends were cut back, 2 bases at V and 8 bases at J, with 18 bases in the middle. The germline gives CDR1 KGHSH, CDR2 LQKENI.

The chain couples TRBV6-1 to TRBJ1-1, with D unresolved. Germline V gene sequence: CDR1 MNHNS, CDR2 SASEGT. V lost 2 bases to trimming and J lost 0 bases, with 7 bases between them. The CDR3 is 14 residues long. The chain's CDR3 is CASSERGMNTEAFF. The CDR3 bases are TGTGCCAGCAGTGAAAGAGGGATGAACACTGAAGCTTTCTTT.

This CDR3 is CSASRRTPTSGELFF. In DNA form, the CDR3 reads TGCAGTGCTAGTCGCCGGACACCAACATCTGGGGAGCTGTTTTTT. The chain is built from TRBV20-1 and TRBJ2-2; TRBD1 might be the D (5 bases). V was trimmed by 3 bases and J by 8 bases, leaving 19 bases between them. Germline values: CDR1 DFQATT, CDR2 SNEGSKA (reference sequence). The CDR3 runs 15 residues.

V usage is TRBV2 and J usage is TRBJ2-7, with 7 bases aligning to TRBD2. Germline V lookup: CDR1 SNHLY, CDR2 FYNNEI. The CDR3 has 17 residues. J lost 4 bases, V lost 4 bases, and 16 bases had no gene match. This CDR3 is CASSGLLNGGSWYEQYF. DNA for the CDR3: TGTGCCAGCAGTGGGCTACTTAACGGGGGGAGTTGGTACGAGCAGTACTTC.

J is TRBJ1-1 and V is TRBV30; D call uncertain. The CDR3 is 14 residues long. Trimming cost V 0 bases and J 5 bases, with 13 bases left between them. Per the germline V gene, CDR1 is GTSNPN and CDR2 is SVGIG (reference sequence). For the CDR3, the DNA is TGTGCCTGGAGTGTATTCAGGCTTGGGACTGAAGCTTTCTTT. Protein: CAWSVFRLGTEAFF.

This clone has just one count. The chain is built from TRBV5-1 and TRBJ1-1; D is possibly TRBD1 (6 bases). This CDR3 contains 14 residues. Germline V gene data show CDR1 as SGHRS and CDR2 as YFSETQ. V dropped 4 bases and J dropped 1 base, with 11 bases sitting between them. The CDR3 loop reads CASSGAGANTEAFF. CDR3 DNA: TGCGCCAGCAGCGGAGCAGGGGCGAACACTGAAGCTTTCTTT. Together with reference TRBV5-1 and TRBJ1-1, the CDR3 gives the full variable domain: KAGVTQTPRYLIKTRGQQVTLSCSPISGHRSVSWYQQTPGQGLQFLFEYFSETQRNKGNFPGRFSGRQFSNSRSEMNVSTLELGDSALYLCASSGAGANTEAFFGQGTRLTVV.

V gene TRBV6-5 combines with J gene TRBJ2-6, with a tentative D call TRBD1 (6 bases). The germline gives CDR1 MNHEY, CDR2 SVGAGI. Trimming cost V 6 bases and J 1 base, with 10 bases left between them. There are 15 residues in the CDR3. CDR3 loop: CASRKGGSGANVLTF. CDR3 nucleotide sequence: TGTGCCAGCAGAAAAGGGGGTTCTGGGGCCAACGTCCTGACTTTC.

The chain is built from TRBV30 and TRBJ1-5, with D maybe TRBD1 (6 bases). CDR1 and CDR2 from the germline V gene are GTSNPN and SVGIG (reference sequence). The CDR3 runs 11 residues. Trimming shortened V by 0 bases and J by 9 bases, and 6 bases separated the two germline ends. CDR3 sequence (DNA): TGTGCCTGGAGTGTACAGGGGCCCCAGCATTTT. This translates into CAWSVQGPQHF.

Comment on this clone: The sample contains more than one DNA sequence encoding this CDR3. The gene calls are TRBV12-5 and TRBJ2-7; weak D call: TRBD1 (6 bases). This CDR3 comprises 13 residues. Trimming stripped 5 bases from V and 1 base from J, with 9 bases between. The germline V gene encodes CDR1 LGHNT and CDR2 FRNRAP. The CDR3 DNA reads TGTGCTAGTGGTCGGGACACTTCCTACGAGCAGTACTTC. Translating it yields CASGRDTSYEQYF. Together with reference TRBV12-5 and TRBJ2-7, the CDR3 gives the full variable domain: DARVTQTPRHKVTEMGQEVTMRCQPILGHNTVFWYRQTMMQGLELLAYFRNRAPLDDSGMPKDRFSAEMPDATLATLKIQPSEPRDSAVYFCASGRDTSYEQYFGPGTRLTVT.

The chain has TRBV2 and TRBJ2-3; 9 bases are a match to TRBD1. Trimming at V came to 9 bases and at J to 3 bases, leaving 4 bases not matched to a gene. The germline V gene has CDR1 SNHLY and CDR2 FYNNEI. The CDR3 spans 13 residues. In nucleotides, the CDR3 is TGTGCCAGACCAGGGACAGGGACAGATACGCAGTATTTT. This codes for CARPGTGTDTQYF.

V is TRBV5-1 and J is TRBJ2-3, with TRBD2 matching over 11 bases. In germline, CDR1 is SGHRS, CDR2 YFSETQ. This CDR3 has 15 residues. V gave up 0 bases and J gave up 4 bases; unmatched junction bases: 1. CDR3 DNA: TGCGCCAGCAGCTTGGGTAGCGGGGGGGCAGATACGCAGTATTTT. Translating gives CASSLGSGGADTQYF.

The chain couples TRBV5-4 to TRBJ2-6; the D gene is possibly TRBD1 (6 bases). V was shortened by 4 bases and J by 2 bases, with 10 bases between the two germline ends. Germline V gene data show CDR1 as SGHNT and CDR2 as YYREEE (reference sequence). The CDR3 is 15 residues long. CDR3 in amino acids: CASSRRDTGANVLTF. Written as DNA, the CDR3 is TGTGCCAGCAGCCGCCGGGACACTGGGGCCAACGTCCTGACTTTC.

J is TRBJ1-4 and V is TRBV6-5; 7 bases align to TRBD1. V lost 10 bases and J lost 8; bases outside the gene matches: 7. The CDR3 is 12 residues long. Germline assignment: CDR1 MNHEY and CDR2 SVGAGI. In DNA, the CDR3 is TGTGCCACCGGACAGGATAACGAAAAACTGTTTTTT. The encoded protein is CATGQDNEKLFF.

The sample holds one count of this clone. J is TRBJ2-7 and V is TRBV10-2; 10 nucleotides align to TRBD2. Germline V gives CDR1 WSHSY, CDR2 SAAADI. V shed 2 bases and J 7 bases; nucleotides not matched to a gene: 8. This CDR3 comprises 15 residues. CDR3 nucleotide sequence: TGCGCCAGCAGTGAGACAGCGGGGGGGCCAGGAGAGCAGTACTTC. This encodes CASSETAGGPGEQYF.

Only a few counts were recorded for this clone. The chain carries TRBV9 and TRBJ1-4; D gene uncertain. The CDR3 has 16 residues. Germline assignment: CDR1 SGDLS and CDR2 YYNGEE. The V and J ends lost 3 bases and 4 bases respectively, with 16 bases between them. The CDR3 bases are TGTGCCAGCAGCGCTGGCGTCGCGGAGGGTAATGAAAAACTGTTTTTT. It is translated as CASSAGVAEGNEKLFF.

The chain carries TRBV28 and TRBJ2-1, with 8 positions matching TRBD2. The trim removed 2 bases at V and 9 bases at J, leaving 12 bases unmatched. The CDR3 contains 16 residues. The germline CDR1 and CDR2 sequences are MDHEN and SYDVKM. The CDR3 protein is CASSLSGGLSYSEQFF. CDR3 coding DNA: TGTGCCAGCAGTTTAAGCGGGGGCCTCAGTTATAGTGAGCAGTTCTTC.

This chain joins TRBV29-1 and TRBJ1-2; 8 bases are shared with TRBD1. V lost 8 bases to trimming and J lost 4 bases; unmatched junction nucleotides: 9. This CDR3 is 13 amino acids long. CDR1 SQVTM and CDR2 ANQGSEA come from the germline V gene. This CDR3 reads CSTEGGQVYGYTF. The CDR3 DNA is TGCAGCACCGAGGGGGGACAGGTCTATGGCTACACCTTC. The full variable domain, rest sourced from reference TRBV29-1 and TRBJ1-2, is SAVISQKPSRDICQRGTSLTIQCQVDSQVTMMFWYRQQPGQSLTLIATANQGSEATYESGFVIDKFPISRPNLTFSTLTVSNMSPEDSSIYLCSTEGGQVYGYTFGSGTRLTVV.

V and J are TRBV18 and TRBJ1-1; D is possibly TRBD1 (6 bases). Germline-derived CDR1 and CDR2 are KGHSH and LQKENI. Trimming took 4 bases from V and 2 from J, leaving 8 bases between them. CDR3 size: 13 residues. The CDR3 DNA follows: TGTGCCAGCTCACGCAGGGGCAACACTGAAGCTTTCTTT. The encoded protein is CASSRRGNTEAFF.